These T cell receptor beta chains were read from a single sample in a study of post-analysis software for immune sequencing data. TCRdb re-called the PCR reads through MiXCR, storing one row per CDR3 protein. The sample has 350,000 to 500,000 distinct CDR3 sequences; 39% are singletons. The material sequenced was blood. Receptors were obtained from a girl aged 2-10 years with multiple sclerosis. CDR3s leave out the opening cysteine and the closing phenylalanine or tryptophan. The size field is filled for only some rows; it gives once, few, many or a size class.

J gene,V gene,clone size,CDR3 protein
TRBJ2-3,TRBV7-3,few,ASGTSGGTDTQY
TRBJ2-1,TRBV6-2/TRBV6-3,.,ASSYSIASGRPGGDEQF
TRBJ2-1,TRBV5-1,.,ASSPFFGQGLNEQF
TRBJ2-3,TRBV20-1,.,SAKGSSGRADTQY
TRBJ2-7,TRBV5-1,few,ASSLAGSLNYEQY
TRBJ1-2,TRBV7-2,many,ASSLGGTGASGYT
TRBJ2-5,TRBV28,.,ASTLRSGGETQY
TRBJ1-6,TRBV4-3,.,ASSQWRDRNSPLH
TRBJ2-4,TRBV5-1,few,ASSLVTQGAGEQY
TRBJ2-4,TRBV11-2,.,ASSLEGSGGARAKNIQY
.,TRBV11-2,.,ASRRPGQRRRAYEQY
TRBJ2-3,TRBV6-1,.,ANSNSRGAEDTQY
TRBJ2-7,TRBV11-1,.,ASSLDNAGEQY
TRBJ1-5,TRBV20-1,.,SARATGDSNQPQH
TRBJ2-1,TRBV12-3/TRBV12-4,.,ASRPWFGQNNEQF
TRBJ1-2,TRBV6-5,few,ASSYSGGADYGYT
TRBJ2-1,TRBV7-2,.,ASSLAQAYYNEQF
TRBJ2-3,TRBV5-1,.,ASSPLPGGSTDTQY
TRBJ2-7,TRBV20-1,.,SARERGSYEQY
TRBJ2-3,TRBV5-1,few,ATTHLAGGPGDTQY
TRBJ1-4,TRBV4-3,.,ASSLQSWDSNEKLF
TRBJ2-7,TRBV7-9,few,ASSPPGGLAEYEQY
TRBJ1-2,TRBV6-2/TRBV6-3,.,ASRIPPRTNYGYT
TRBJ2-7,TRBV7-2,.,ASSLRPGGQGGEQY
TRBJ1-4,TRBV12-3/TRBV12-4,.,ASRTNEKLF
TRBJ1-4,TRBV5-1,.,ASSPLKGNEKLF
.,TRBV7-6,.,ASSLVVGGNNEQY
.,TRBV2,.,ASSAVSGGPYEQY
TRBJ2-3,TRBV20-1,few,SASSSGVSDTQY
TRBJ2-1,TRBV3-1,.,ASSHGPTDYNEQF
TRBJ1-1,TRBV18,.,ASSPLGGPMNTEAF
TRBJ2-7,TRBV20-1,few,SARRDRGTYEQY
TRBJ2-6,TRBV6-1,.,ASCLIRLAEANVLT
TRBJ1-1,TRBV29-1,.,SAPGQFYTEAF
TRBJ2-3,TRBV9,.,ASSVGQGPTDTQY
TRBJ2-7,TRBV27,.,ASRIRVGNRYEQY
TRBJ1-5,TRBV7-9,few,ASSPQGTSNQPQH
TRBJ2-5,TRBV15,.,ATSRVGEETQY
TRBJ2-3,TRBV10-3,few,AISAGTGNSDTQY
TRBJ2-7,TRBV10-3,few,AISETTGDEQY
TRBJ2-4,TRBV27,.,ASSLQGVNIQY
TRBJ2-1,TRBV29-1,.,SVDETGGGEQF
TRBJ2-3,TRBV7-2,.,ASSHLAGGTGDTQY
TRBJ2-5,TRBV28,.,ASRNGGVVTQY
TRBJ2-1,TRBV11-3,.,ASSLATADNEQF
TRBJ2-7,TRBV5-1,many,ASSPRTSGSQNEQY
TRBJ2-1,TRBV6-2/TRBV6-3,.,ASSLDQLAQF
TRBJ1-4,TRBV7-9,.,ASSGTTGFNEKLF
TRBJ2-7,TRBV4-3,few,ASSPDLLTGAYEQY
TRBJ2-7,TRBV5-5,.,ASSLDRVEQY
TRBJ1-1,TRBV15,.,ATSRDRGWNTEAF